The next 28 T cell receptor beta chains were all read from a single sample in a study of blood T cell repertoires in COVID-19. Generated by immunoSEQ multiplex PCR, the TCRdb table keeps only in-frame clones and is missing some. The top ten hold 3% to 3.5% of the sample, which has 110,000 to 150,000 clones, 80% to 90% seen once. The sequenced sample was peripheral blood. Receptor source: a woman aged 55 to 70 with active COVID-19.

The rearrangement uses TRBV6-2 or TRBV6-3 and TRBJ1-5; 8 nucleotides align to TRBD1. The CDR3 loop spans 15 amino acids. Per germline, CDR1 MNHEY and CDR2 SVGEGT. Trimming took 7 bases from V and 2 from J; bases not matched to a gene: 7. The CDR3 sequence is CASTPPGQGNQPQHF. The CDR3, as DNA: TGTGCCAGCACCCCCCCGGGACAGGGCAATCAGCCCCAGCATTTT.

The rearrangement joins TRBV30 to TRBJ2-1, with 8 bases identical to TRBD2. V was pared by 0 bases and J by 2 bases, with 6 bases of the junction left unmatched. Germline V gives CDR1 GTSNPN, CDR2 SVGIG (reference sequence). There are 16 residues in the CDR3. The CDR3 DNA is TGTGCCTGGAGTGTACTCGGTAGCGGGGCCTACAATGAGCAGTTCTTC. Translating gives CAWSVLGSGAYNEQFF.

The chain recombines TRBV12-3 or TRBV12-4 with TRBJ1-3; possible D gene TRBD1, 6 bases. The CDR3 totals 13 residues. CDR3 in amino acids: CAGGQSSGNTIYF. The CDR3 bases are TGTGCAGGCGGACAGAGCTCTGGAAACACCATATATTTT.

This chain joins TRBV7-3 and TRBJ2-5; 9 bases map to TRBD1. The germline CDR1 and CDR2 sequences are SGHTA and FQGTGA. The CDR3 loop spans 15 amino acids. V gave up 4 bases and J gave up 5 bases; unmatched junction bases: 8. The CDR3 sequence: CASSSQGANSETQYF. CDR3 nucleotides: TGTGCCAGCAGCTCACAGGGGGCCAATTCGGAGACCCAGTACTTC.

V usage is TRBV11-2 and J usage is TRBJ2-7; D is unclear. With 3 bases removed from V and 4 bases from J, the gap between germline ends came to 7 bases. CDR1 is SGHAT, CDR2 FQNNGV, per germline. The CDR3 runs to 12 residues. The CDR3 sequence: CASSFHRYEQYF. As DNA, the CDR3 is TGTGCCAGCAGCTTTCATAGATACGAGCAGTACTTC.

This chain links TRBV5-8 with TRBJ2-7, with 11 positions matching TRBD1. The V segment lost 6 bases and the J segment 6 bases; nucleotides outside the gene matches: 5. CDR1 and CDR2 (germline): SGHTS, YDEGEE. The CDR3 sequence is 13 residues long. The CDR3 bases are TGTGCCAGCATACCGGACAGGGGGCGCGAGCAGTACTTC. Protein: CASIPDRGREQYF.

This clone has only a few counts. The gene calls are TRBV10-2 and TRBJ1-1; TRBD1 agrees at 9 bases. The germline gives CDR1 WSHSY, CDR2 SAAADI. The CDR3 covers 16 residues. The trim removed 0 bases at V and 0 bases at J, leaving 2 bases unmatched. The CDR3 DNA is TGCGCCAGCAGTGAGTCGGGGGACAGGGTGAACACTGAAGCTTTCTTT. Its protein is CASSESGDRVNTEAFF.

This chain links TRBV12-3 or TRBV12-4 with TRBJ2-3; D may be TRBD2 (6 bases). The CDR3 is made up of 12 amino acids. Trimming left V 7 bases short and J 3 bases short, with 8 bases between. CDR3 sequence reads: CASKGGTDTQYF. The CDR3 nucleotides are TGTGCCAGCAAAGGAGGGACAGATACGCAGTATTTT.

This chain uses TRBV5-5 with TRBJ2-7; 9 bases line up with TRBD2. CDR1 SGHKS and CDR2 YYEKEE come from the germline V gene (reference sequence). V gave up 4 bases and J gave up 3 bases; unmatched junction bases: 17. CDR3 length: 18 residues. CDR3 in DNA: TGTGCCAGCAGCCCCCGGGCCGGGACTAGCATCTATCTCTACGAGCAGTACTTC. This translates into CASSPRAGTSIYLYEQYF.

The V and J genes are TRBV4-3 and TRBJ2-2, with 10 nucleotides matching TRBD2. V shed 0 bases, J shed 8 bases, and the junction held 9 bases outside the gene matches. Germline V gene lookup returns CDR1 LGHNA and CDR2 YSLEER. This CDR3 has 17 residues. CDR3 protein: CASSQEGLAGVGGELFF. The CDR3 bases are TGCGCCAGCAGCCAAGAAGGCCTAGCGGGAGTCGGAGGGGAGCTGTTTTTT.

The chain combines TRBV7-9 with TRBJ2-2; a possible D gene is TRBD2 (5 bases). The germline V gene has CDR1 SEHNR and CDR2 FQNEAQ (reference sequence). V dropped 3 bases and J dropped 1 base, with 12 bases sitting between them. The CDR3 runs 16 residues. CDR3 sequence (DNA): TGTGCCAGCAGCTTCTCCGGGATCCAGAACACCGGGGAGCTGTTTTTT. It translates to CASSFSGIQNTGELFF.

The genes are TRBV27 and TRBJ1-2; D possibly corresponds to TRBD1 (5 bases). V lost 1 base to trimming and J lost 7 bases, with 16 bases between them. Germline V CDR1 and CDR2: MNHEY, SMNVEV (reference sequence). This CDR3 has 15 amino acids. CDR3 coding DNA: TGTGCCAGCAGTTTATGGGCGGGGGTGGGAGCTGGCTACACCTTC. Translation: CASSLWAGVGAGYTF.

The V gene is TRBV28, the J gene TRBJ1-4; 7 nucleotides align to TRBD1. This CDR3 has 14 amino acids. CDR1 and CDR2 (germline): MDHEN, SYDVKM. V lost 2 bases to trimming and J lost 7 bases; unmatched junction nucleotides: 4. CDR3 DNA sequence: TGTGCCAGCAGTTTACAGGGGGTTAGTGAAAAACTGTTTTTT. Its protein product is CASSLQGVSEKLFF.

The chain carries TRBV4-1 and TRBJ1-4; 8 nucleotides match TRBD1. The CDR3 is made up of 20 amino acids. The germline CDR1 and CDR2 sequences are MGHRA and YSYEKL. The V and J ends lost 1 base and 0 bases, in that order; junction bases with no gene match: 13. CDR3 nucleotides: TGCGCCAGCAGCCAAGGGAACTTCAGGGGGCTGGCAGCAACTAATGAAAAACTGTTTTTT. Protein product: CASSQGNFRGLAATNEKLFF.

V gene TRBV3-1 (or the pseudogene TRBV3-2) combines with J gene TRBJ2-5; 8 bases are shared with TRBD1. The V and J ends lost 1 base and 4 bases, in that order; junction bases with no gene match: 11. Germline V CDR1 and CDR2: LGHDT, YNNKEL (reference sequence). This CDR3 has 17 amino acids. The CDR3 DNA is TGTGCCAGCAGCCAAGGGACAGGGCCAAGGCTAGGAGAGACCCAGTACTTC. It translates to CASSQGTGPRLGETQYF.

The V gene is TRBV29-1, the J gene TRBJ2-1; 13 positions agree with TRBD2. J lost 0 bases, V lost 6 bases, and 8 bases had no gene match. This CDR3 region has 17 residues. Per the germline V gene, CDR1 is SQVTM and CDR2 is ANQGSEA. The CDR3 nucleotides are TGCAGCGTCCGACTAGCGGGAGGAAGGAGCTCCTACAATGAGCAGTTCTTC. Translation: CSVRLAGGRSSYNEQFF.

The V gene is TRBV11-1, the J gene TRBJ2-1, with D possibly matching TRBD1 (6 bases). The V and J ends lost 6 bases and 7 bases respectively, with 16 bases between them. Germline V gives CDR1 SGHAT, CDR2 FQDESV (reference sequence). CDR3 length: 14 amino acids. CDR3 residues: CASSLRRQGNEQFF. The DNA for the CDR3 is TGTGCCAGCAGTTTACGCCGCCAGGGGAATGAGCAGTTCTTC.

The rearrangement links TRBV6-5 to TRBJ1-2; 7 bases match TRBD1. Trimming removed 2 bases from V and 3 bases from J; junction bases left unmatched: 9. The germline V gene has CDR1 MNHEY and CDR2 SVGAGI. The CDR3 extends over 16 amino acids. In nucleotides, the CDR3 is TGTGCCAGCAGTTACGACAGGGCGGGGACGGACTATGGCTACACCTTC. It translates to CASSYDRAGTDYGYTF.

The chain uses TRBV6-1 and TRBJ1-1; D perhaps matches TRBD1 (5 bases). The CDR3 is 14 amino acids. Germline V gene sequence: CDR1 MNHNS, CDR2 SASEGT. Between the trimmed V and J ends, which lost 1 base and 11 bases, there was a span of 17 bases. DNA for the CDR3: TGTGCCAGCAGTGAAGTCCCGACGACGGGGGAGGCTTTCTTT. Amino acid sequence: CASSEVPTTGEAFF.

This sequence joins TRBV5-6 and TRBJ1-4; D ambiguous. The CDR3 length is 14 residues. Looked up from germline, CDR1 is SGHDT and CDR2 is YYEEEE. V lost 8 bases, J lost 0 bases, and 11 bases lay in between. The CDR3 loop is CASGVPATNEKLFF. The CDR3 nucleotides are TGTGCCAGTGGAGTCCCCGCAACTAATGAAAAACTGTTTTTT.

This chain uses TRBV6-2 or TRBV6-3 with TRBJ2-1; weak D call: TRBD2 (6 bases). The CDR3 consists of 16 residues. Germline CDR1 is MNHEY and CDR2 is SVGEGT. Deletions cut 2 bases from V and 6 bases from J, with 17 bases between. CDR3 bases: TGTGCCAGCAGTTACCAGACGACTAGAGGAACCAATGAGCAGTTCTTC. Translating it yields CASSYQTTRGTNEQFF.

This chain connects TRBV28 to TRBJ1-3; tentative D call: TRBD1 (5 bases). With 3 bases removed from V and 5 bases from J, the gap between germline ends came to 11 bases. The length of the CDR3 is 14 residues. From germline, CDR1 is MDHEN and CDR2 SYDVKM. In DNA, the CDR3 is TGTGCCAGCAGTTTGAGGCCAGGGAGAAACACCATATATTTT. Translated: CASSLRPGRNTIYF. The complete variable domain, with remaining parts taken from reference TRBV28 and TRBJ1-3, reads DVKVTQSSRYLVKRTGEKVFLECVQDMDHENMFWYRQDPGLGLRLIYFSYDVKMKEKGDIPEGYSVSREKKERFSLILESASTNQTSMYLCASSLRPGRNTIYFGEGSWLTVV.

The chain employs TRBV27 and TRBJ1-4, with unresolved D. This CDR3 has 17 residues. V was trimmed by 5 bases and J by 8 bases, leaving 24 bases between them. Per germline, CDR1 MNHEY and CDR2 SMNVEV (reference sequence). CDR3 coding DNA: TGTGCCAGCAGTAAAACACCCGGGCAGAGGGTGAGAGAAAAACTGTTTTTT. Translated, it gives CASSKTPGQRVREKLFF.

The genes are TRBV19 and TRBJ1-5, with D tentatively TRBD1 (5 bases). The CDR3 is 15 residues long. The germline gives CDR1 LNHDA, CDR2 SQIVND (reference sequence). Trimming took off 11 bases at V and 0 bases at J, with 17 bases between the two ends. CDR3 nucleotide sequence: TGTGCCGGGGGACGGGGGGGTTATAGCAATCAGCCCCAGCATTTT. Translation: CAGGRGGYSNQPQHF.

The rearrangement links TRBV27 to TRBJ1-6, with D hard to call. CDR3 length: 15 amino acids. Trimming took 8 bases from V and 5 from J, leaving 16 bases between them. Germline values: CDR1 MNHEY, CDR2 SMNVEV (reference sequence). The CDR3 reads CASRGGLRDNSPLHF. The CDR3 DNA sequence: TGTGCCAGCCGCGGCGGGTTACGGGATAATTCACCCCTCCACTTT.

The CDR3 coding sequence is TGTGCCAGCAGCCCAATGGGGCTAGCGGGAGTAAAAGATACGCAGTATTTT. It codes for CASSPMGLAGVKDTQYF. The rearrangement links TRBV7-2 to TRBJ2-3; TRBD2 agrees at 10 bases. Trimming took 5 bases from V and 5 from J; bases not matched to a gene: 13. Looked up from germline, CDR1 is SGHTA and CDR2 is FQGNSA. The CDR3 loop spans 17 amino acids. The complete variable domain, with remaining parts taken from reference TRBV7-2 and TRBJ2-3, reads GAGVSQSPSNKVTEKGKDVELRCDPISGHTALYWYRQSLGQGLEFLIYFQGNSAPDKSGLPSDRFSAERTGGSVSTLTIQRTQQEDSAVYLCASSPMGLAGVKDTQYFGPGTRLTVL.

V is TRBV27 and J is TRBJ1-2; D unresolved. Germline CDR1 MNHEY, CDR2 SMNVEV (reference sequence). V lost 2 bases and J 3 bases, leaving 7 bases between the germline ends. The CDR3 spans 13 residues. CDR3 amino acids: CASSLTMDYGYTF. The CDR3 DNA reads TGTGCCAGCAGTTTAACAATGGACTATGGCTACACCTTC.

This chain joins TRBV4-3 and TRBJ1-1, with D possibly matching TRBD1 (5 bases). This CDR3 comprises 16 residues. The germline V gene encodes CDR1 LGHNA and CDR2 YSLEER. Trimming cost V 3 bases and J 5 bases, with 19 bases left between them. The CDR3 DNA sequence: TGCGCCAGCAGCCATGACCCCCGGGGGGTTAGGACTGAAGCTTTCTTT. Amino acids: CASSHDPRGVRTEAFF.